The T cell receptor (beta chain) described here comes from a study of CXCR3-negative and CXCR3-positive naive CD8 T cells. General observations from the study: Cryopreserved PBMCs had partly decreased CXCR3 expression; fresh PBMCs were used in most assays. In CXCR3-positive naive cells, the TRB CDR3s were more hydrophobic than in CXCR3-negative naive cells. Diversity proved comparably high across both naive subsets and much lower in memory CD8+ cells.

The CDR3 covers 15 residues. Germline V gives CDR1 SGHDN, CDR2 FVKESK. Turning to this clonotype: Antigen unknown.

Through 5' RACE with UMI labels, the TRB cDNA libraries were prepared. Using the 5' RACE reads, TCRdb records one entry per CDR3 protein without DNA. In total, the table holds approximately 100,000 distinct CDR3 sequences. The gene calls are TRBV14 and TRBJ1-2; checking the TCRdb D call of TRBD1 is not possible without DNA. The sequenced sample consisted of naive CXCR3+ CD8+ T cells from blood. Subset in this sample: CD45RO-CCR7+CD27+CD95- naive CD8+ T cells expressing CXCR3 (TNR3+). The TCR originated in a human donor in good health. Some clones in this sample may be carry-over from other donors' samples. This CDR3 is CASSQDQGFSYGYTF.